A single sample is the source of the 22 T cell receptor beta chains below, sequenced in a study of T cells in Graves' hyperthyroidism and ophthalmopathy. Amplification yielded TCR beta CDR3 regions, with RNA transcripts as the source. Primed by the HTBI set, a first-round RT-PCR was run on the TCR CDR3. TCRdb called the multiplex PCR reads again in MiXCR, with one record for every CDR3 protein. Here the sample spans a few hundred thousand distinct CDR3 sequences, roughly 25% being singletons. The sample was blood. These receptors all stem from a man in his fifties with Graves' hyperthyroidism.

This clonotype has only a few counts. The gene calls are TRBV28 and TRBJ2-1; D might be TRBD1 or TRBD2, each matching 6 bases. This CDR3 has 14 residues. From germline, CDR1 is MDHEN and CDR2 SYDVKM. V lost 6 bases to trimming and J lost 2 bases, with 11 bases between them. CDR3 region: CASRKGGTYNEQFF. CDR3 DNA sequence: TGTGCCAGCAGGAAGGGGGGCACCTACAATGAGCAGTTCTTC.

V is TRBV11-2 and J is TRBJ1-5, with D perhaps matching TRBD1 (5 bases). This CDR3 is built from 12 residues. Germline CDR1 and CDR2: SGHAT and FQNNGV. Trimming removed 5 bases from V and 5 bases from J, with 7 bases in between. The CDR3 DNA sequence: TGTGCCAGCAGCCCGACAGATCAGCCCCAGCATTTT. Amino acids: CASSPTDQPQHF.

This sequence joins TRBV7-2 and TRBJ2-3, with a weak D call TRBD1 (5 bases). In germline, CDR1 is SGHTA, CDR2 FQGNSA. The germline V and J ends were trimmed by 3 bases and 1 base, with 11 bases remaining between them. This CDR3 region has 15 residues. The CDR3 sequence: CASSLYGARTDTQYF. The CDR3 DNA sequence: TGTGCCAGCAGCTTGTATGGGGCACGCACAGATACGCAGTATTTT.

This clonotype turned up a few times. The gene calls are TRBV7-2 and TRBJ2-7, with D possibly TRBD1 on 5 matching bases. V was clipped by 6 bases and J by 5 bases, with 11 bases between them. The CDR3 spans 12 residues. Per germline, CDR1 SGHTA and CDR2 FQGNSA. The CDR3: CASSFDSHEQYF. CDR3 bases: TGTGCCAGCAGTTTTGACAGCCACGAGCAGTACTTC.

In its sample, this clonotype was seen a few times. The V and J genes are TRBV3-1 and TRBJ2-2, with D possibly TRBD2 on 5 matching bases. The CDR3 has 16 residues. V lost 0 bases and J lost 5, with 13 bases in between. Looked up from germline, CDR1 is LGHDT and CDR2 is YNNKEL (reference sequence). CDR3 sequence: CASSQEWTRRTGELFF. The CDR3, as DNA: TGTGCCAGCAGCCAAGAGTGGACTCGCCGTACCGGGGAGCTGTTTTTT.

In its sample, this clonotype was seen a few times. The gene calls are TRBV6-2 or TRBV6-3 and TRBJ2-4; D perhaps matches TRBD1 (6 bases). The germline CDR1 and CDR2 sequences are MNHEY and SVGEGT. The CDR3 totals 12 residues. Between the trimmed V and J ends, which lost 5 bases and 4 bases, there was a span of 6 bases. The CDR3 DNA sequence: TGTGCCAGCAGTGGACAGAAAAACATTCAGTACTTC. It is translated as CASSGQKNIQYF.

V gene TRBV4-1 combines with J gene TRBJ2-5, with D possibly called TRBD1 or TRBD2 (6 bases each). The CDR3 totals 15 residues. Germline assignment: CDR1 MGHRA and CDR2 YSYEKL. Trimming removed 3 bases from V and 6 bases from J, with 17 bases in between. The CDR3 protein is CASSQPGDQGKTQYF. The DNA for the CDR3 is TGCGCCAGCAGCCAGCCGGGAGACCAGGGGAAGACCCAGTACTTC.

This clonotype has a handful of counts. A much larger clone sits a single nucleotide away, making a read error possible. The CDR3 loop reads CASSRSQANAEAFF. The CDR3 coding sequence is TGTGCCAGCAGTCGGTCCCAGGCGAACGCTGAAGCTTTCTTT. The chain is built from TRBV12-3 or TRBV12-4 and TRBJ1-1; unclear D gene. The CDR3 covers 14 residues.

The rearrangement links TRBV5-1 to TRBJ1-1; D unclear. Germline V gene sequence: CDR1 SGHRS, CDR2 YFSETQ. The length of the CDR3 is 13 residues. The V gene lost 1 base and the J gene lost 8 bases, with 12 bases spanning the gap. The CDR3 coding sequence is TGCGCCAGCAGCTTGAGAGGCGAACCCGAAGCTTTCTTT. As protein: CASSLRGEPEAFF.

The rearrangement uses TRBV4-1 and TRBJ2-5; D gene ambiguous. V lost 1 base to trimming and J lost 5 bases, with 14 bases between them. Germline V gene lookup returns CDR1 MGHRA and CDR2 YSYEKL. The CDR3 sequence is 15 residues long. CDR3 amino acids: CASSQAKPFGETQYF. The CDR3 DNA is TGCGCCAGCAGCCAAGCTAAACCATTCGGCGAGACCCAGTACTTC.

This clonotype was detected only a few times. J is TRBJ2-7 and V is TRBV20-1; a possible D gene is TRBD2 (5 bases). Germline assignment: CDR1 DFQATT and CDR2 SNEGSKA (reference sequence). V was shortened by 7 bases and J by 1 base, with 14 bases between the two germline ends. This CDR3 is 13 amino acids long. The CDR3 here is CSVRTFNSYEQYF. In DNA form, the CDR3 reads TGCAGTGTTCGGACTTTTAATTCCTACGAGCAGTACTTC.

This clonotype came up a few times. The chain uses TRBV29-1 and TRBJ1-1; 7 bases are a match to TRBD1. The ends lost 6 bases at V and 2 bases at J; junction bases unmatched: 3. Germline CDR1 and CDR2: SQVTM and ANQGSEA. CDR3 length: 12 residues. The CDR3 sequence is CSVRDSNTEAFF. CDR3 nucleotide sequence: TGCAGCGTCCGGGACAGCAACACTGAAGCTTTCTTT.

This clonotype was observed once. The chain uses TRBV5-1 and TRBJ2-7; D might be TRBD1 or TRBD2, each matching 5 bases. The germline gives CDR1 SGHRS, CDR2 YFSETQ. There are 16 residues in the CDR3. Trimming pared 0 bases from V and 2 bases from J, leaving 15 bases between. CDR3 DNA: TGCGCCAGCAGCTTGGCCTCCGGGGCCCTTCCCTACGAGCAGTACTTC. Its protein is CASSLASGALPYEQYF.

The chain is built from TRBV12-3 or TRBV12-4 and TRBJ2-2; 7 nucleotides line up with TRBD1. Trimming cost V 2 bases and J 4 bases; bases outside gene matches: 10. The CDR3 is made up of 17 amino acids. CDR3 sequence reads: CASSLKGAGFGTGELFF. The CDR3 DNA follows: TGTGCCAGCAGTTTAAAGGGGGCAGGGTTTGGCACCGGGGAGCTGTTTTTT.

CDR3 DNA sequence: TGTGCCAGCAGCTTAGTCGGCACAGGGTCCTATGGCTACACCTTC. This codes for CASSLVGTGSYGYTF. The V call is TRBV7-2, the J call TRBJ1-2; weak D call: TRBD1 (6 bases). Germline V gene sequence: CDR1 SGHTA, CDR2 FQGNSA. The V and J ends lost 1 base and 4 bases respectively, with 13 bases between them. The CDR3 spans 15 residues.

J is TRBJ2-7 and V is TRBV5-1; D could derive from TRBD1 or TRBD2 (5 bases each). The CDR3 totals 13 residues. Germline CDR1 and CDR2: SGHRS and YFSETQ. The V and J ends lost 3 bases and 3 bases respectively, with 10 bases between them. CDR3 protein: CASSWDGVYEQYF. The CDR3 DNA reads TGCGCCAGCAGCTGGGACGGGGTCTACGAGCAGTACTTC.

This clonotype was detected only a few times. The gene calls are TRBV6-1 and TRBJ2-1; D perhaps matches TRBD2 (5 bases). This CDR3 has 15 residues. V was cut by 6 bases and J by 0 bases, with 12 bases left in between. Germline CDR1 reads MNHNS; CDR2 reads SASEGT. CDR3 residues: CASSREESSYNEQFF. The CDR3 DNA sequence: TGTGCCAGCAGCCGGGAAGAGAGCTCCTACAATGAGCAGTTCTTC.

A note on this clonotype: The junction departs from germline at one end; a sequencing error may be responsible. V gene TRBV5-5 combines with J gene TRBJ2-1, with 8 bases aligning to TRBD2. Germline loops: CDR1 SGHKS, CDR2 YYEKEE (reference sequence). The CDR3 is made up of 16 amino acids. The CDR3 loop reads CASRLADTNTYSEQFF. CDR3 coding DNA: TGTGCCAGCAGACTAGCGGATACTAACACATACAGTGAGCAGTTCTTC.

This chain links TRBV6-1 with TRBJ1-2, with a weak D call TRBD1 (6 bases). Per germline, CDR1 MNHNS and CDR2 SASEGT. V shed 8 bases and J shed 4 bases, with 14 bases lying between them. The CDR3 sequence is 13 residues long. This CDR3 reads CASLRGAGYGYTF. The CDR3 nucleotides are TGTGCCAGCCTGAGGGGGGCGGGCTATGGCTACACCTTC.

This clonotype showed up many times. This chain connects TRBV11-1 to TRBJ2-7; perhaps TRBD2 as D (6 bases). The CDR3 totals 19 residues. Germline lookup yields CDR1 SGHAT and CDR2 FQDESV (reference sequence). V was pared by 5 bases and J by 0 bases, with 26 bases between. CDR3: CASSNRGLGGRGSSYEQYF. CDR3 bases: TGTGCCAGCAGCAATAGGGGCCTTGGAGGTCGGGGGAGCTCCTACGAGCAGTACTTC.

This clonotype was observed a few times. The rearrangement joins TRBV7-9 to TRBJ1-4; D perhaps matches TRBD1 (6 bases). Looked up from germline, CDR1 is SEHNR and CDR2 is FQNEAQ (reference sequence). The V end lost 5 bases, the J end lost 5 bases, and 18 bases lay between the germline ends. The CDR3 contains 16 residues. The CDR3 DNA is TGTGCCAGCAGCCCCGAAAAGGACAGTGGGAATGAAAAACTGTTTTTT. It is translated as CASSPEKDSGNEKLFF. The full variable domain, rest sourced from reference TRBV7-9 and TRBJ1-4, is DTGVSQNPRHKITKRGQNVTFRCDPISEHNRLYWYRQTLGQGPEFLTYFQNEAQLEKSRLLSDRFSAERPKGSFSTLEIQRTEQGDSAMYLCASSPEKDSGNEKLFFGSGTQLSVL.

There are a few counts of this clonotype. The chain is built from TRBV2 and TRBJ1-6; D unclear. Germline V CDR1 and CDR2: SNHLY, FYNNEI. This CDR3 has 12 residues. Trimming stripped 6 bases from V and 6 bases from J, with 6 bases between. The CDR3 DNA is TGTGCCAGCAGCCGTCCTAATTCACCCCTCCACTTT. The encoded protein is CASSRPNSPLHF.